A single sample gave rise to the 26 T cell receptor beta chains below, sequenced in a study of T cell responses to AZD1222 COVID-19 vaccine. Method: immunoSEQ multiplex PCR; TCRdb's copy keeps in-frame clones and lacks some. The data contain around 120,000 clones, over 75% of them singletons. The source was peripheral blood, collected on day 0 of AZD1222 vaccination. The receptors stem from an adult in good health.

The rearrangement joins TRBV27 to TRBJ1-6, with 10 bases fitting TRBD1. After removal of 6 bases from V and 10 bases from J, the junction contained 9 bases not matched to a gene. The length of the CDR3 is 15 residues. CDR1 is MNHEY and CDR2 is SMNVEV in the germline V gene (reference sequence). The CDR3 nucleotides are TGTGCCAGCAGCCAGGGACAGGGGTTTGGCTCACCCCTCCACTTT. Translation gives CASSQGQGFGSPLHF.

J is TRBJ2-7 and V is TRBV11-2; D might be TRBD2 (5 bases). The CDR3 is 19 amino acids. Germline-derived CDR1 and CDR2 are SGHAT and FQNNGV. Trimming shortened V by 5 bases and J by 0 bases, and 26 bases separated the two germline ends. CDR3 coding DNA: TGTGCCAGCAGCCGAATAGGCTCAGGAAGCGGTATATACTCCTACGAGCAGTACTTC. Translating gives CASSRIGSGSGIYSYEQYF.

The gene calls are TRBV10-1 and TRBJ2-5; 9 nucleotides match TRBD1. The CDR3 extends over 15 amino acids. Germline V gives CDR1 WNHNN, CDR2 SYGVQD (reference sequence). V lost 9 bases to trimming and J lost 2 bases; unmatched junction nucleotides: 10. The CDR3 sequence is CASETGTGLQETQYF. The CDR3 nucleotides are TGCGCCAGTGAGACCGGGACAGGGTTACAAGAGACCCAGTACTTC.

The chain recombines TRBV5-1 with TRBJ2-1; D gene ambiguous. The CDR3 is 13 residues long. In germline, CDR1 is SGHRS, CDR2 YFSETQ. Trimming shortened V by 0 bases and J by 10 bases, and 11 bases separated the two germline ends. CDR3 sequence reads: CASSLAPSWEQFF. CDR3 bases: TGCGCCAGCAGCTTGGCCCCAAGCTGGGAGCAGTTCTTC.

This clone has a single count. This chain uses TRBV2 with TRBJ1-2; no clear D gene. CDR3 length equals 11 residues. The V gene's germline CDR1 is SNHLY and CDR2 FYNNEI. V lost 8 bases and J 4 bases, leaving 8 bases between the germline ends. The CDR3: CASGRSYGYTF. The CDR3 DNA reads TGTGCCAGCGGACGGAGCTATGGCTACACCTTC.

The chain combines TRBV5-8 with TRBJ1-3; TRBD1 might be the D (5 bases). The germline gives CDR1 SGHTS, CDR2 YDEGEE. Between the trimmed V and J ends, which lost 1 base and 0 bases, there was a span of 11 bases. The CDR3 consists of 16 residues. CDR3 DNA sequence: TGTGCCAGCAGCTTGCGTGGGGGGGTCTCTGGAAACACCATATATTTT. Translation gives CASSLRGGVSGNTIYF.

The chain joins TRBV11-1 to TRBJ2-2; no reliable D call. CDR3 length: 11 amino acids. The germline V and J ends were trimmed by 4 bases and 13 bases, with 10 bases remaining between them. Germline loops: CDR1 SGHAT, CDR2 FQDESV (reference sequence). This CDR3 is CASSSTTGLFF. The CDR3 DNA reads as TGTGCCAGCAGCTCGACGACCGGGCTGTTTTTT.

The rearrangement links TRBV9 to TRBJ1-6, with TRBD1 matching 8 bases. The V gene end was trimmed by 4 bases and the J gene end by 9 bases; junction bases not matched to a gene: 12. Germline loops: CDR1 SGDLS, CDR2 YYNGEE. The CDR3 sequence is 16 residues long. The CDR3 is CASSFRPGTGGSPLHF. The CDR3 nucleotides are TGTGCCAGCAGCTTCAGACCCGGGACAGGCGGTTCACCCCTCCACTTT.

The chain employs TRBV18 and TRBJ2-1; D is uncertain. Per the germline V gene, CDR1 is KGHSH and CDR2 is LQKENI. The CDR3 extends over 13 amino acids. V was shortened by 0 bases and J by 6 bases, with 6 bases between the two germline ends. The chain's CDR3 is CASSPPSSNEQFF. The DNA for the CDR3 is TGTGCCAGCTCACCACCGTCAAGCAATGAGCAGTTCTTC.

This clone was picked up a small number of times. This chain uses TRBV7-2 with TRBJ2-1; 7 nucleotides agree with TRBD1. The CDR3 length is 16 residues. CDR1 and CDR2 (germline): SGHTA, FQGNSA. The V and J ends lost 0 bases and 5 bases, in that order; junction bases with no gene match: 7. DNA for the CDR3: TGTGCCAGCAGCTTAGCTCCGGGACAGCCTGACAATGAGCAGTTCTTC. This translates into CASSLAPGQPDNEQFF.

V usage is TRBV30 and J usage is TRBJ1-6, with 12 bases aligning to TRBD1. This CDR3 spans 14 amino acids. The junction had 2 bases not matched to a gene; V was cut back by 1 base and J by 10 bases. From germline, CDR1 is GTSNPN and CDR2 SVGIG (reference sequence). CDR3 nucleotide sequence: TGTGCCTGGAGTGGGGGACAGGGGGCCTCACCCCTCCACTTT. Translated: CAWSGGQGASPLHF.

This chain uses TRBV5-1 with TRBJ2-3; weak D call: TRBD1 (6 bases). Germline-derived CDR1 and CDR2 are SGHRS and YFSETQ. The CDR3 spans 14 residues. V gave up 5 bases and J gave up 6 bases, with 16 bases separating them. DNA of the CDR3: TGCGCCAGCAGTTCACAGGGAAGGAGGGATACGCAGTATTTT. Its translation is CASSSQGRRDTQYF.

Turning to this clone: The junction does not match germline at one end; this may be a read error. V usage is TRBV2 and J usage is TRBJ1-3; D gene ambiguous. In germline, CDR1 is SNHLY, CDR2 FYNNEI. The CDR3 has 13 amino acids. CDR3 DNA sequence: TGTGCCAGCAGCGAAGTATTAGGAAACACCATATATTTT. Translation: CASSEVLGNTIYF.

The gene calls are TRBV25-1 and TRBJ1-2; 7 positions agree with TRBD1. Trimming at V came to 4 bases and at J to 4 bases, leaving 3 bases not matched to a gene. Germline V gene data show CDR1 as MGHDK and CDR2 as SYGVNS. CDR3 length: 13 residues. CDR3 bases: TGTGCCAGCAGTGCGACAGGGCGCTATGGCTACACCTTC. This sequence encodes CASSATGRYGYTF.

The chain has TRBV7-9 and TRBJ1-1; 8 bases align to TRBD1. The CDR3 runs 11 residues. Germline V gene sequence: CDR1 SEHNR, CDR2 FQNEAQ (reference sequence). With 4 bases clipped from V and 11 bases from J, the junction kept 3 bases outside the gene matches. DNA for the CDR3: TGTGCCAGCAGCTCGACAGGGGACGCTTTCTTT. Translating gives CASSSTGDAFF. The full variable domain, with the rest looked up from reference TRBV7-9 and TRBJ1-1, is DTGVSQNPRHKITKRGQNVTFRCDPISEHNRLYWYRQTLGQGPEFLTYFQNEAQLEKSRLLSDRFSAERPKGSFSTLEIQRTEQGDSAMYLCASSSTGDAFFGQGTRLTVV.

This clone came up once. The chain recombines TRBV5-1 with TRBJ2-1; tentatively, D is TRBD2 (5 bases). V was cut by 4 bases and J by 0 bases, with 14 bases left in between. The CDR3 is 16 amino acids. Germline V gene sequence: CDR1 SGHRS, CDR2 YFSETQ. CDR3 sequence (DNA): TGCGCCAGCAGCCCTACGCGGACTCTCTCCTACAATGAGCAGTTCTTC. Residues: CASSPTRTLSYNEQFF.

The rearrangement links TRBV27 to TRBJ2-1; D is perhaps TRBD2 (5 bases). Trimming cost V 6 bases and J 9 bases, with 15 bases left between them. The CDR3 extends over 13 amino acids. From germline, CDR1 is MNHEY and CDR2 SMNVEV (reference sequence). For the CDR3, the DNA is TGTGCCAGCAGCCCCGTACTAGTTAGTGAGCAGTTCTTC. Residues: CASSPVLVSEQFF.

The J gene is TRBJ2-7, the V gene TRBV7-9; the match to TRBD2 covers 14 bases. J was trimmed by 4 bases and V by 5 bases; bases with no gene match: 4. The length of the CDR3 is 15 residues. Germline assignment: CDR1 SEHNR and CDR2 FQNEAQ (reference sequence). The CDR3 DNA sequence: TGTGCCAGCAGCCCGACTAGCGGGAGGGATTACGAGCAGTACTTC. It specifies CASSPTSGRDYEQYF.

The genes are TRBV12-3 or TRBV12-4 and TRBJ1-2; D unclear. This CDR3 has 13 residues. Trimming cost V 10 bases and J 0 bases, with 12 bases left between them. The CDR3 sequence is CATQIMANYGYTF. In DNA, the CDR3 is TGTGCCACCCAGATTATGGCTAACTATGGCTACACCTTC.

V gene TRBV19 combines with J gene TRBJ2-3; 12 nucleotides align to TRBD1. Trimming took 6 bases from V and 3 from J; bases not matched to a gene: 4. This CDR3 is built from 15 residues. The germline V gene encodes CDR1 LNHDA and CDR2 SQIVND (reference sequence). For the CDR3, the DNA is TGTGCCAGTAGGACGGGACAGGGGGCTACAGATACGCAGTATTTT. This codes for CASRTGQGATDTQYF.

This clone has just one count. The chain recombines TRBV7-9 with TRBJ1-2; D may be TRBD1 (5 bases). The V gene's germline CDR1 is SEHNR and CDR2 FQNEAQ (reference sequence). Trimming took off 1 base at V and 6 bases at J, with 12 bases between the two ends. The CDR3 loop spans 14 amino acids. The CDR3 protein is CASSLEGRVDGYTF. Written as DNA, the CDR3 is TGTGCCAGCAGCTTAGAGGGCAGGGTCGATGGCTACACCTTC.

The chain links TRBV2 to TRBJ1-5, with a possible D match to TRBD1 (5 bases). The CDR3 extends over 13 amino acids. Looked up from germline, CDR1 is SNHLY and CDR2 is FYNNEI. V shed 2 bases and J shed 8 bases, with 10 bases lying between them. The chain's CDR3 is CASSEWWGKPQHF. The CDR3 bases are TGTGCCAGCAGTGAATGGTGGGGGAAGCCCCAGCATTTT.

The genes are TRBV9 and TRBJ1-3; 9 bases are shared with TRBD1. V shed 3 bases, J shed 2 bases, and the junction held 3 bases outside the gene matches. This CDR3 is 15 amino acids long. From germline, CDR1 is SGDLS and CDR2 YYNGEE. The DNA for the CDR3 is TGTGCCAGCAGCGAGAACAGGGGGCCTGGAAACACCATATATTTT. As protein: CASSENRGPGNTIYF.

The rearrangement joins TRBV30 to TRBJ1-5; 9 bases align to TRBD1. With V trimmed by 5 bases and J by 4 bases, 6 bases remained unmatched. CDR3 length: 14 residues. The germline V gene encodes CDR1 GTSNPN and CDR2 SVGIG (reference sequence). CDR3 amino acids: CAWEGTGRNQPQHF. In nucleotides, the CDR3 is TGTGCCTGGGAAGGGACAGGGAGAAATCAGCCCCAGCATTTT.

The chain is built from TRBV4-1 and TRBJ2-3, with D maybe TRBD2 (6 bases). This CDR3 region has 15 residues. Germline V CDR1 and CDR2: MGHRA, YSYEKL. Trimming took off 0 bases at V and 7 bases at J, with 14 bases between the two ends. The CDR3 spells CASSQDYGSSNTQYF. As DNA, the CDR3 is TGCGCCAGCAGCCAAGATTACGGGAGTTCAAATACGCAGTATTTT.

The chain has TRBV5-1 and TRBJ2-7; D possibly corresponds to TRBD2 (6 bases). The CDR3 is 15 residues long. V dropped 4 bases and J dropped 0 bases, with 14 bases sitting between them. Germline V CDR1 and CDR2: SGHRS, YFSETQ. The CDR3 coding sequence is TGCGCCAGCAGCCCCGGGGGATTTTCCTCCTACGAGCAGTACTTC. Protein sequence: CASSPGGFSSYEQYF.